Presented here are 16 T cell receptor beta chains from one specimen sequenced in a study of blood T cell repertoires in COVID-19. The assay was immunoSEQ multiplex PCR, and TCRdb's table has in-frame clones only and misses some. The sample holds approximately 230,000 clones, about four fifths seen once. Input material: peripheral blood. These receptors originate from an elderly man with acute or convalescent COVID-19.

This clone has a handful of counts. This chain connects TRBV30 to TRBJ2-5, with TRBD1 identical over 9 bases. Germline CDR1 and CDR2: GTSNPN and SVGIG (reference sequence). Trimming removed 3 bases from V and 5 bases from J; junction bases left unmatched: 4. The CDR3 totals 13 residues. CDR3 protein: CAWRKTGGETQYF. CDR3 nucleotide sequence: TGTGCCTGGAGGAAGACAGGGGGGGAGACCCAGTACTTC.

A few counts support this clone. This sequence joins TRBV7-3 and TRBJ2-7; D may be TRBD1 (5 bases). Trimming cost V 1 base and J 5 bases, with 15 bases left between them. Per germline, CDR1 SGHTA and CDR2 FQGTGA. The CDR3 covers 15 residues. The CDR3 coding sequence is TGTGCCAGCAGCTTAATCCCCGGCAGGGTCGACGAGCAGTACTTC. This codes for CASSLIPGRVDEQYF. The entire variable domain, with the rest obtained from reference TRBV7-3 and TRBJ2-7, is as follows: GAGVSQTPSNKVTEKGKYVELRCDPISGHTALYWYRQSLGQGPEFLIYFQGTGAADDSGLPNDRFFAVRPEGSVSTLKIQRTERGDSAVYLCASSLIPGRVDEQYFGPGTRLTVT.

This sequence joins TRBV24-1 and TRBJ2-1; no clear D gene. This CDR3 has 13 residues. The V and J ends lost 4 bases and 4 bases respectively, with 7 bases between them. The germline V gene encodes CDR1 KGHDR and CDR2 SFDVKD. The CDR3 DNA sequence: TGTGCCACCAGTGACCTTAAATACAATGAGCAGTTCTTC. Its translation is CATSDLKYNEQFF.

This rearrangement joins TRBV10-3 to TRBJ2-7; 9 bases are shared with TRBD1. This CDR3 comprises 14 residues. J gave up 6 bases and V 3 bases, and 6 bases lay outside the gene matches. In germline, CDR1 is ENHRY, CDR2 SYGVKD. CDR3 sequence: CAISEDRGNREQYF. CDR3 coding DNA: TGTGCCATCAGTGAAGACAGGGGGAACCGCGAGCAGTACTTC.

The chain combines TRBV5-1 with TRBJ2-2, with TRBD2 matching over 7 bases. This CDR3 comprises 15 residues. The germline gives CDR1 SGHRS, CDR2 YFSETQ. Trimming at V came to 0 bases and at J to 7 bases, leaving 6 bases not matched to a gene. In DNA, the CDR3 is TGCGCCAGCAGCTTGGCTGGACTAGAGGGCGGGGAGCTGTTTTTT. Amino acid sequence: CASSLAGLEGGELFF.

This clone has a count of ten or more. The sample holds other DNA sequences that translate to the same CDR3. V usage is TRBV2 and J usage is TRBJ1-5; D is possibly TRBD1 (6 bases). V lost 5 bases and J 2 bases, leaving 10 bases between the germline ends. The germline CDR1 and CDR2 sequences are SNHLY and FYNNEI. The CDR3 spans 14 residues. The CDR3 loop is CASSSRQGNQPQHF. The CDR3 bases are TGTGCCAGCAGTTCCCGACAGGGCAATCAGCCCCAGCATTTT.

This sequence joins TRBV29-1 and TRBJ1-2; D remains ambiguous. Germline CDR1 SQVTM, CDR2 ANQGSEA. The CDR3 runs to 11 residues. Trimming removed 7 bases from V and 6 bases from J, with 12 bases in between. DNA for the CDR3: TGCAGCGCCCTCATGAGGGATGGCTACACCTTC. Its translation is CSALMRDGYTF.

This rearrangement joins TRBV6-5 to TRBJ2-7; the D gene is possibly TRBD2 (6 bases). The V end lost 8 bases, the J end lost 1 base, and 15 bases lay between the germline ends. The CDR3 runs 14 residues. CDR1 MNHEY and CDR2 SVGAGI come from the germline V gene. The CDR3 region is CASFTSGVSYEQYF. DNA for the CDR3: TGTGCCAGCTTCACCTCGGGGGTTTCCTACGAGCAGTACTTC.

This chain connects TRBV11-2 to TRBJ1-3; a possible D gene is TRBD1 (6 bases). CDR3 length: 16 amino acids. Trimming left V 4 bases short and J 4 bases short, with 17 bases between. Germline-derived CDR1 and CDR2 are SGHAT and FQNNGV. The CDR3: CASSYLAGATGNTIYF. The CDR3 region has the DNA TGTGCCAGCAGCTACTTAGCAGGGGCTACGGGAAACACCATATATTTT.

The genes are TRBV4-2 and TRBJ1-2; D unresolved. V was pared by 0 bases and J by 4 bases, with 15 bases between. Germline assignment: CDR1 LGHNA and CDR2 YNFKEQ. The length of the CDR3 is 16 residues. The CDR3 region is CASSQDQGVAPYGYTF. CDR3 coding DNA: TGTGCCAGCAGCCAAGACCAAGGAGTGGCCCCCTATGGCTACACCTTC.

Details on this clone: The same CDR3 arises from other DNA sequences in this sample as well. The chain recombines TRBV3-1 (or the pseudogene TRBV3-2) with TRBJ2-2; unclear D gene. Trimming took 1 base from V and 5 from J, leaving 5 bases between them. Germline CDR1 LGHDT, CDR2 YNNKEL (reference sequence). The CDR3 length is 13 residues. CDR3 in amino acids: CASSQARTGELFF. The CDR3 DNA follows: TGTGCCAGCAGCCAAGCCAGGACCGGGGAGCTGTTTTTT.

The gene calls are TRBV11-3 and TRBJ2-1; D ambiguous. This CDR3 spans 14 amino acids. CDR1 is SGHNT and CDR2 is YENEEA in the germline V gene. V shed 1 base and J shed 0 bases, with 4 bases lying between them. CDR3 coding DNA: TGTGCCAGCAGCTTAGGGGCCTCCTACAATGAGCAGTTCTTC. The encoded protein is CASSLGASYNEQFF.

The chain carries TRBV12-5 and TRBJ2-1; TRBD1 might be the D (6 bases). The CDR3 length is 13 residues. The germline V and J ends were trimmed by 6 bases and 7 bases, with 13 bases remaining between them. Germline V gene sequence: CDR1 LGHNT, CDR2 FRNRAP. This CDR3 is CASGRTVPNEQFF. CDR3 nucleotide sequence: TGTGCTAGTGGGCGGACAGTCCCAAATGAGCAGTTCTTC.

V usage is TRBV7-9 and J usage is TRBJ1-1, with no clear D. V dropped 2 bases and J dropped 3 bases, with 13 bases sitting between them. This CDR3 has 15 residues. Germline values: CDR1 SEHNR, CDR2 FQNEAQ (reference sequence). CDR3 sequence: CASSLRWARDTEAFF. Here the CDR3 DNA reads TGTGCCAGCAGCTTAAGGTGGGCGCGGGACACTGAAGCTTTCTTT.

The CDR3 reads CATSDFQGDFTGELFF. As DNA, the CDR3 is TGTGCCACCAGTGATTTTCAGGGGGATTTCACCGGGGAGCTGTTTTTT. The chain recombines TRBV24-1 with TRBJ2-2; 7 nucleotides agree with TRBD1. The CDR3 is 16 residues long. With 1 base clipped from V and 4 bases from J, the junction kept 5 bases outside the gene matches. The germline gives CDR1 KGHDR, CDR2 SFDVKD.

DNA of the CDR3: TGTGCCAGCAGCTTAGTAGGGCCGGGACAGGGCACAGATACGCAGTATTTT. Its protein product is CASSLVGPGQGTDTQYF. The chain carries TRBV11-2 and TRBJ2-3; 8 positions agree with TRBD1. This CDR3 has 17 residues. V dropped 1 base and J dropped 1; count of bases not matched to a gene: 7. Germline V lookup: CDR1 SGHAT, CDR2 FQNNGV.